The T cell receptor (beta chain) described here comes from a study of CD8 T cells in Susac syndrome. At the level of the study: Blood was drawn from patients with Susac syndrome. At that point, they were therapy-naive, on corticosteroids, or on intravenous immunoglobulin alone.

Reverse transcription used roughly 0.45 to 1 ug RNA and random hexamers. TCRdb itself ran the immunoSEQ multiplex PCR reads through MiXCR, one entry per CDR3 protein. The sample shows under 90,000 distinct CDR3 sequences, around 93% of them seen only once. This clonotype appeared a few times. The target antigen is unknown. General study points: Detection of Susac-specific public clones gave 15 to 20 in total CD8+ repertoires and roughly 5 in CD8+ TEMRA repertoires. The greatest CD8+ clonal expansion in Susac occurred in TEMRA cells and in active patients.

TEMRA cells were FACS-enriched, while CD8+ and CD4+ T cells were negatively isolated. What was sequenced was CD8+ T cells from PBMCs. This sequence was found in a human donor with Susac syndrome.

The CDR3 DNA reads TGTGCCTGGAGTGTTCGGAGACTAGCGGGGAGCACAGATACGCAGTATTTT. This sequence encodes CAWSVRRLAGSTDTQYF. The chain links TRBV30 to TRBJ2-3; TRBD2 aligns across 11 bases. Germline loops: CDR1 GTSNPN, CDR2 SVGIG (reference sequence). This CDR3 has 17 residues. With 0 bases clipped from V and 0 bases from J, the junction kept 5 bases outside the gene matches. The whole variable domain, remainder taken from reference TRBV30 and TRBJ2-3, is SQTIHQWPATLVQPVGSPLSLECTVEGTSNPNLYWYRQAAGRGLQLLFYSVGIGQISSEVPQNLSASRPQDRQFILSSKKLLLSDSGFYLCAWSVRRLAGSTDTQYFGPGTRLTVL.